This entry lists 5 T cell receptor beta chains sequenced from one sample in a study of cytomegalovirus exposure and HLA in healthy donors. Both 60 Vbeta primers and 13 Jbeta primers went into the PCR. Measured with immunoSEQ multiplex PCR; TCRdb has only the in-frame clones, and not every one. The profile shows 90,000 to 120,000 clones, over 60% of them singletons. Sequencing input: PBMCs. Receptors originate from a male donor in good health and CMV-seronegative.

A remark on this clone: The same CDR3 also results from other DNA sequences found in this sample. The V and J genes are TRBV27 and TRBJ2-7, with a tentative D call TRBD1 (6 bases). Deletions cut 0 bases from V and 4 bases from J, with 10 bases between. The length of the CDR3 is 14 residues. Germline values: CDR1 MNHEY, CDR2 SMNVEV (reference sequence). Here the CDR3 reads CASSLSRTAYEQYF. CDR3 DNA sequence: TGTGCCAGCAGTTTATCGAGGACAGCTTACGAGCAGTACTTC.

The chain combines TRBV7-9 with TRBJ2-5; TRBD2 agrees at 8 bases. The CDR3 sequence is 18 residues long. V was pared by 2 bases and J by 5 bases, with 16 bases of the junction left unmatched. CDR1 and CDR2 (germline): SEHNR, FQNEAQ (reference sequence). The CDR3 coding sequence is TGTGCCAGCAGCTTACTACCCACAGGACTAGCTTGGGTGGAGACCCAGTACTTC. The encoded protein is CASSLLPTGLAWVETQYF.

For this clone: A junction boundary mismatches the germline segment, possibly from a read error. The V call is TRBV7-2, the J call TRBJ2-7, with TRBD2 identical over 8 bases. The CDR3 has 15 amino acids. Germline CDR1 SGHTA, CDR2 FQGNSA. CDR3 loop: CASSGGGAGAYGQYF. The CDR3 region has the DNA TGTGCCAGCAGCGGGGGCGGAGCGGGGGCCTACGGGCAGTACTTC.

This clone showed up just a few times. This chain joins TRBV18 and TRBJ2-7; TRBD1 is a possible D gene (6 bases). The CDR3 contains 13 residues. The germline V and J ends were trimmed by 0 bases and 3 bases, with 6 bases remaining between them. The germline V gene has CDR1 KGHSH and CDR2 LQKENI. CDR3 loop: CASSPPDSYEQYF. For the CDR3, the DNA is TGTGCCAGCTCACCACCGGACAGCTACGAGCAGTACTTC.

The V gene is TRBV9, the J gene TRBJ2-6; D is possibly TRBD1 (6 bases). The CDR3 spans 17 residues. Trimming removed 4 bases from V and 3 bases from J, with 17 bases in between. Germline V lookup: CDR1 SGDLS, CDR2 YYNGEE. Here the CDR3 reads CASSPKIGGNGANVLTF. The CDR3 DNA follows: TGTGCCAGCAGCCCGAAGATTGGGGGCAATGGGGCCAACGTCCTGACTTTC.